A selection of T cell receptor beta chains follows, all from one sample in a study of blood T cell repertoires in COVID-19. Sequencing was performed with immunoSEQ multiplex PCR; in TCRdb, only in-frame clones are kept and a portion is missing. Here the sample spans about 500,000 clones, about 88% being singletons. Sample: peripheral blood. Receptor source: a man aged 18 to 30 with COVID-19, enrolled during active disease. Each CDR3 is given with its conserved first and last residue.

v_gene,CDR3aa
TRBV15,CATSTHGEISREQFF
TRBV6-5,CASSYYAGGGELFF
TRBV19,CASSIDYRTYEQYF
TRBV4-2,CASSPFSGRETQYF
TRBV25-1,CASSEIPQGTEAFF
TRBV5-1,CASSLFWTGGKYGYTF
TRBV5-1,CASSLESGRNTGELFF
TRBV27,CASSKLPGLRYEQFF
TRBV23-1,CASSHRRDSDTQYF
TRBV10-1,CASSDGGAGGAEEQYF
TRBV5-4,CASSWGLAGGPGEQYF
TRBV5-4,CASSLPGLAGADEQFF
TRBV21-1,CASSKGTGVTYEQYF
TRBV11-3,CASRGQVEETQYF
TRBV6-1,CASSESRGDEKLFF
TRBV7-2,CASGTGTAYNEQFF
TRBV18,CASSPQQASTDTQYF
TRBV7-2,CASSLGDQGSNQPQHF
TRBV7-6,CASSPSRQEGTGELFF
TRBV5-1,CASSSPSTGPGYTF
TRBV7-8,CASSLLRGWDEQYF